This T cell receptor beta chain was identified in a study of blood T cells in healthy people across ages. A J-beta primer mix and a sample-barcoded 5' primer were used in a second PCR of about 7 to 12 cycles. Each CDR3 protein gets one entry after TCRdb re-called the 5' RACE reads with MiXCR. The repertoire holds nearly 800,000 distinct CDR3 sequences, with around a quarter as singletons. Trimming took 3 bases from V and 3 from J, leaving 9 bases between them. This CDR3 comprises 13 residues. This sample also belongs to another study, concerning T cells of mothers and their children.

This TCR came from a boy aged 5-17 years in good health. The sequenced material came from blood. This rearrangement joins TRBV12-3 or TRBV12-4 to TRBJ2-7; D uncertain. The CDR3 sequence is CASSFYPGYEQYF. The CDR3 bases are TGTGCCAGCAGTTTTTACCCCGGCTACGAGCAGTACTTC.